Each of the 16 T cell receptor beta chains below was sequenced from the same sample in a study of cytomegalovirus exposure and HLA in healthy donors. Both 60 Vbeta primers and 13 Jbeta primers went into the PCR. Method: immunoSEQ multiplex PCR; TCRdb's copy keeps in-frame clones and lacks some. The sample has 30,000 to 45,000 clones; roughly 79% are singletons. The sequenced material came from PBMCs. The receptors originated from a woman aged 40 to 55 in good health and CMV-seronegative.

The chain joins TRBV7-3 to TRBJ1-1; the D gene is possibly TRBD1 (6 bases). This CDR3 is built from 15 residues. V was clipped by 4 bases and J by 5 bases, with 17 bases between them. Germline-derived CDR1 and CDR2 are SGHTA and FQGTGA. CDR3: CASSSLGGGSTEAFF. The CDR3 nucleotides are TGTGCCAGCAGCTCCCTGGGCGGGGGCAGTACTGAAGCTTTCTTT.

The chain is built from TRBV9 and TRBJ2-5, with 9 bases aligning to TRBD2. Germline values: CDR1 SGDLS, CDR2 YYNGEE. This CDR3 is built from 17 residues. The V segment lost 0 bases and the J segment 2 bases; nucleotides outside the gene matches: 8. CDR3 sequence: CASSVEGTSYNQETQYF. CDR3 DNA sequence: TGTGCCAGCAGCGTAGAGGGGACTAGCTATAATCAAGAGACCCAGTACTTC.

The J gene is TRBJ1-2, the V gene TRBV25-1, with 7 bases aligning to TRBD1. CDR1 is MGHDK, CDR2 SYGVNS, per germline. The V gene end was trimmed by 3 bases and the J gene end by 3 bases; junction bases not matched to a gene: 7. This CDR3 contains 15 residues. CDR3 residues: CASSDPTGIDYGYTF. The CDR3, as DNA: TGTGCCAGCAGTGACCCGACAGGGATCGACTATGGCTACACCTTC.

The V call is TRBV2, the J call TRBJ1-1, with 7 bases lining up with TRBD1. Trimming cost V 5 bases and J 3 bases; bases outside gene matches: 3. From germline, CDR1 is SNHLY and CDR2 FYNNEI. The CDR3 runs 13 residues. CDR3 in DNA: TGTGCCAGCAGTACTGACAGGGACACTGAAGCTTTCTTT. Translation gives CASSTDRDTEAFF.

The gene calls are TRBV10-3 and TRBJ1-3; D gene uncertain. The CDR3 has 18 residues. Germline-derived CDR1 and CDR2 are ENHRY and SYGVKD. Trimming cost V 0 bases and J 0 bases, with 15 bases left between them. CDR3 in amino acids: CAISESSLGESSGNTIYF. The CDR3, as DNA: TGTGCCATCAGTGAGTCCTCCCTGGGCGAAAGCTCTGGAAACACCATATATTTT.

CDR3 nucleotide sequence: TGTGCCAGCGGCCAGGAGGGGCAAGAGACCCAGTACTTC. Amino acids: CASGQEGQETQYF. The chain is built from TRBV27 and TRBJ2-5, with D perhaps TRBD2 (6 bases). Germline lookup yields CDR1 MNHEY and CDR2 SMNVEV (reference sequence). The CDR3 length is 13 residues. V lost 8 bases and J lost 2, with 12 bases in between.

The V gene is TRBV6-1, the J gene TRBJ2-5; no reliable D call. The ends were cut back, 6 bases at V and 11 bases at J, with 13 bases in the middle. CDR1 is MNHNS and CDR2 is SASEGT in the germline V gene. This CDR3 region has 11 residues. Here the CDR3 reads CASSPLTEQYF. For the CDR3, the DNA is TGTGCCAGCAGCCCTTTAACAGAGCAGTACTTC.

This clone appeared a few times. The V call is TRBV5-5, the J call TRBJ1-4; D remains ambiguous. V lost 3 bases, J lost 8 bases, and 14 bases lay in between. The CDR3 has 14 residues. Germline values: CDR1 SGHKS, CDR2 YYEKEE (reference sequence). Here the CDR3 DNA reads TGTGCCAGCAGCTCTTGGAAGGGAGCGGAAAAACTGTTTTTT. Protein: CASSSWKGAEKLFF.

The gene calls are TRBV10-3 and TRBJ1-5; D is undetermined. This CDR3 is 13 amino acids long. The germline CDR1 and CDR2 sequences are ENHRY and SYGVKD. Trimming took 3 bases from V and 2 from J, leaving 5 bases between them. The CDR3 reads CAISDTGNQPQHF. The CDR3 DNA reads as TGTGCCATCAGTGATACAGGCAATCAGCCCCAGCATTTT.

The chain uses TRBV2 and TRBJ1-2; D not resolved. Deletions cut 4 bases from V and 0 bases from J, with 9 bases between. Germline CDR1 and CDR2: SNHLY and FYNNEI. The CDR3 totals 14 residues. The CDR3 nucleotides are TGTGCCAGCAGTGTGGGCAGTTCTAACTATGGCTACACCTTC. It specifies CASSVGSSNYGYTF.

The J gene is TRBJ1-5, the V gene TRBV7-8; D ambiguous. The CDR3 loop spans 12 amino acids. V was trimmed by 5 bases and J by 9 bases, leaving 11 bases between them. Germline V gives CDR1 SGHVS, CDR2 FQNEAQ. CDR3 protein: CASSHPEGPQHF. The CDR3 DNA reads as TGTGCCAGCAGCCATCCTGAGGGGCCCCAGCATTTT.

The V gene is TRBV25-1, the J gene TRBJ2-1; 8 bases are a match to TRBD1. This CDR3 is 13 amino acids long. From germline, CDR1 is MGHDK and CDR2 SYGVNS. V shed 7 bases, J shed 12 bases, and the junction held 11 bases outside the gene matches. The CDR3 loop is CASTDRDLGGQFF. In DNA, the CDR3 is TGTGCCAGCACGGACAGGGACTTAGGTGGGCAGTTCTTC.

The chain recombines TRBV5-4 with TRBJ2-1; TRBD2 matches at 9 bases. CDR1 is SGHNT and CDR2 is YYREEE in the germline V gene (reference sequence). Trimming at V came to 4 bases and at J to 10 bases, leaving 15 bases not matched to a gene. The CDR3 covers 16 residues. The CDR3 region is CASSDAEAGGWGEQFF. In DNA form, the CDR3 reads TGTGCCAGCAGCGATGCCGAAGCGGGGGGCTGGGGAGAGCAGTTCTTC.

This clone appeared a few times. This chain connects TRBV5-1 to TRBJ1-1, with TRBD1 matching over 7 bases. The J segment lost 5 bases and the V segment lost 4 bases, leaving 14 bases of the junction unmatched. Germline V gives CDR1 SGHRS, CDR2 YFSETQ. The CDR3 consists of 16 residues. The DNA for the CDR3 is TGCGCCAGCAGCCCCCTAGCAGGGGGAGGAAGTACTGAAGCTTTCTTT. Translating it yields CASSPLAGGGSTEAFF.

The chain uses TRBV7-6 and TRBJ2-2, with D possibly TRBD1 on 6 matching bases. From germline, CDR1 is SGHVS and CDR2 FNYEAQ. The CDR3 loop spans 16 amino acids. V lost 1 base to trimming and J lost 5 bases, with 14 bases between them. The CDR3 sequence is CASSLVRTEGTGELFF. CDR3 nucleotides: TGTGCCAGCAGCTTAGTCAGGACAGAGGGAACCGGGGAGCTGTTTTTT. Full variable domain (outside the CDR3, taken from reference TRBV7-6 and TRBJ2-2): GAGVSQSPRYKVTKRGQDVALRCDPISGHVSLYWYRQALGQGPEFLTYFNYEAQQDKSGLPNDRFSAERPEGSISTLTIQRTEQRDSAMYRCASSLVRTEGTGELFFGEGSRLTVL.

The genes are TRBV7-2 and TRBJ2-3; 16 positions agree with TRBD2. The CDR3 is 19 residues long. V trimming: 5 bases; J trimming: 3 bases; junction bases outside the gene matches: 11. Germline CDR1 SGHTA, CDR2 FQGNSA. The CDR3 DNA follows: TGTGCCAGCAGCACCACCGGGACTAGCGGGGGGGCCGGGACAGATACGCAGTATTTT. It encodes CASSTTGTSGGAGTDTQYF.